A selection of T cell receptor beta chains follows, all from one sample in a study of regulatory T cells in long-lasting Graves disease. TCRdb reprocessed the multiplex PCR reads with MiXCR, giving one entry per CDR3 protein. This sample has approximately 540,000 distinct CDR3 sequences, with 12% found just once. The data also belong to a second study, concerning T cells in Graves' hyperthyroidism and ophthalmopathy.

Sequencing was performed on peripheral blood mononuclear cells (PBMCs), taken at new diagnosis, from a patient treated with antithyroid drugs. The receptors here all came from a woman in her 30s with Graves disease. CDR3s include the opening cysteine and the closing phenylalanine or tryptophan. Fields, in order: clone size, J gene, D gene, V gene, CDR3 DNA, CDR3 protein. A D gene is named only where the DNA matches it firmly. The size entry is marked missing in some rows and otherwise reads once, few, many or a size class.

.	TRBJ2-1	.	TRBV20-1	TGCAGTGCGTCGACTGACAATGAGCAGTTCTTC	CSASTDNEQFF
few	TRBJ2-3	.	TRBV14	TGTGCCAGCAGCCAAGCGGGAGCCGCAGATACGCAGTATTTT	CASSQAGAADTQYF
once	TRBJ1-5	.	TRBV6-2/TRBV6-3	TGTGCCAGCAGTTACTCGGGAGGGCCTCAGCCCCAGCATTTT	CASSYSGGPQPQHF
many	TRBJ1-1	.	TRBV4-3	TGCGCCAGCAGCCAAAAGTATCTCAACACTGAAGCTTTCTTT	CASSQKYLNTEAFF
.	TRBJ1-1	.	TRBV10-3	TGTGCCAGCAGTTTAGCCCCATTGGGGGAGGGCACTGAAGCTTTCTTT	CASSLAPLGEGTEAFF
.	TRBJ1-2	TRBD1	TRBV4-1	TGCGCCAGCGGAACCGGGACAGAAGCTAACTATGGCTACACCTTC	CASGTGTEANYGYTF
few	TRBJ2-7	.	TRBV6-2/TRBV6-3	TGTGCCAGCAGTGAAGCAGGCGGGGATTACGAGCAGTACTTC	CASSEAGGDYEQYF
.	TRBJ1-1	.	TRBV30	TGTGCCTGGAGTTCCGGTCGTAGAAGCCTAGTACCTACTTCAGCTTTCTTT	CAWSSGRRSLVPTSAFF
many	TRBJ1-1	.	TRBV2	TGTGCCAGCTCACCGGGGACTGAAGCTTTCTTT	CASSPGTEAFF
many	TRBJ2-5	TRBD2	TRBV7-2	TGTGCCAGCAGCTTAGTGGCGGGAGGGCCGGAGACCCAGTACTTC	CASSLVAGGPETQYF
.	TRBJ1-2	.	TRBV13	TGTGCCAGCAGCGCCGAATACTATGGCTACACCTTC	CASSAEYYGYTF
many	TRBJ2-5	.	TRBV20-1	TGCAGTGCTACGGACGGGGATCCCGTGACCCAGTACTTC	CSATDGDPVTQYF
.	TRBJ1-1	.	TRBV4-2	TGTGCCAGCAGCCATTCCCGGAGCCAGAACACTGAAGCTTTCTTT	CASSHSRSQNTEAFF
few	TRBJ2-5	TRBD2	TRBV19	TGTGCCAGTAGTCAGAGGACTAGCGTCTTAGAGACCCAGTACTTC	CASSQRTSVLETQYF
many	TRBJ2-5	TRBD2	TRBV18	TGTGCCAGCAGCAGAGGACTAGCAGGCGAGACCCAGTACTTC	CASSRGLAGETQYF
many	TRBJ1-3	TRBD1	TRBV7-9	TGTGCCAGCAGCTCAGTCGGACAGGGAAGAAACACCATATATTTT	CASSSVGQGRNTIYF
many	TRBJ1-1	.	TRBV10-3	TGTGCCATCAGTGAGTCGTTAGTGAACACTGAAGCTTTCTTT	CAISESLVNTEAFF
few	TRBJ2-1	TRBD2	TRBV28	TGTGCCAGCAGTCTAGCGGGAGGGCCAGGGCATGAGCAGTTCTTC	CASSLAGGPGHEQFF
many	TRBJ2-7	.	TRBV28	TGTGCCAGCAGTTTAGGGGCCCCCGCTTCCTACGAGCAGTACTTC	CASSLGAPASYEQYF
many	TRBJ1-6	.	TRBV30	TGTGCCTGGAGTGTACCCCCAGGTACCCTCCACTTT	CAWSVPPGTLHF
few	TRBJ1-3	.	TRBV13	TGTGCCAGCAGCTTGAACAGGGAGACCATATATTTT	CASSLNRETIYF
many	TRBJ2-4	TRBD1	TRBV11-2	TGTGCCAGCAGCTCCATAGGCGCCGGGACAGGGCGGCTCATTCAGTACTTC	CASSSIGAGTGRLIQYF
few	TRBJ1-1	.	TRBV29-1	TGCAGCGTTGAAGTTTTCTTAGGGAACACTGAAGCTTTCTTT	CSVEVFLGNTEAFF
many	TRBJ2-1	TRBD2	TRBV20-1	TGCAGTGCTAGAGTGGGCGGGAGCGCGGACCAGCAGTTCTTC	CSARVGGSADQQFF
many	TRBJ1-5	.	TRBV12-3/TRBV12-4	TGTGCCAGCAGTTCCGCGGGCAATCAGCCCCAGCATTTT	CASSSAGNQPQHF
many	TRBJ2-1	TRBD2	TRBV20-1	TGCAGTGCTAGGACTAGCAACGATGAGCAGTTCTTC	CSARTSNDEQFF
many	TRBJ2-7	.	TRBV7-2	TGTGCCAGCAGCTTAGCGGCAGCCTCCTACGAGCAGTACTTC	CASSLAAASYEQYF
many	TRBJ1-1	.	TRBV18	TGTGCCAGCTCAACGGACTTGAACACTGAAGCTTTCTTT	CASSTDLNTEAFF
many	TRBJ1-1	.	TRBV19	TGTGCCAGTAGTATAGGGCAGCCTAACACTGAAGCTTTCTTT	CASSIGQPNTEAFF
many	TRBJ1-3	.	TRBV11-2	TGTGCCAGCAGCTTAAAGGCGGGGCCAGGGGCAGGAAAAGGGCCGAACACCATATATTTT	CASSLKAGPGAGKGPNTIYF
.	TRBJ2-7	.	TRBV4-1	TGCGCCAGCAGCCAAGGAGTCACCGGACACGGCCCCTACGAGCAGTACTTC	CASSQGVTGHGPYEQYF
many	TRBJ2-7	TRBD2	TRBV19	TGTGCCAGTAGCCGCCAGCCTAGCGGTACCTACGAGCAGTACTTC	CASSRQPSGTYEQYF
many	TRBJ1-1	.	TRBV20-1	TGCAGTGCTCTGAGTAACACTGAAGCTTTCTTT	CSALSNTEAFF
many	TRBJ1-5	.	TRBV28	TGTGCCAGCAGTTTATTCGCAGGGGCCCGGCAGCCCCAGCATTTT	CASSLFAGARQPQHF
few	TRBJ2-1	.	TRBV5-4	TGTGCCAGCAGCCCGCTAGGAATTCGGAGTAATGAGCAGTTCTTC	CASSPLGIRSNEQFF
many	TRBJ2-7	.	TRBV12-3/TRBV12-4	TGTGCCAGCAGCGACTCCAGCGTTGTCTACGAGCAGTACTTC	CASSDSSVVYEQYF
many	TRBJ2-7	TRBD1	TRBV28	TGTGCCAGCAAGGGGGCCTCTTACGAGCAGTACTTC	CASKGASYEQYF
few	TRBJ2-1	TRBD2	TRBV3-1	TGTGCCAGCAGCCAGACCTCTCGCGGGAGTAGTGAGCAGTTCTTC	CASSQTSRGSSEQFF
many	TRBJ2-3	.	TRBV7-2	TGTGCCAGCAGCTCCCAGGACTTAGATACGCAGTATTTT	CASSSQDLDTQYF
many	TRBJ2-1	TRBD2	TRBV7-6	TGTGCCAGCAGCTTAAGGCCTAGCGGGAGTATGGATGAGCAGTTCTTC	CASSLRPSGSMDEQFF